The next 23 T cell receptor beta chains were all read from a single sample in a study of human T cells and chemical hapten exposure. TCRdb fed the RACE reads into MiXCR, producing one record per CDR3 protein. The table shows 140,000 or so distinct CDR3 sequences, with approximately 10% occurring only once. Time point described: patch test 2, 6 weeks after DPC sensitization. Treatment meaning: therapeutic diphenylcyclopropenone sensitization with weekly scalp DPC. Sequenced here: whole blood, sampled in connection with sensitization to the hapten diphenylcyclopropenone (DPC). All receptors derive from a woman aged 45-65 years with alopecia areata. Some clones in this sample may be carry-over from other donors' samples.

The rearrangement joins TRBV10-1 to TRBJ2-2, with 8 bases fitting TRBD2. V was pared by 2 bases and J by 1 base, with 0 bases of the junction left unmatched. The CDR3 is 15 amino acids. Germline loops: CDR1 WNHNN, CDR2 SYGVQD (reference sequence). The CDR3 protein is CASSEAGGNTGELFF. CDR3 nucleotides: TGCGCCAGCAGTGAGGCGGGAGGGAACACCGGGGAGCTGTTTTTT.

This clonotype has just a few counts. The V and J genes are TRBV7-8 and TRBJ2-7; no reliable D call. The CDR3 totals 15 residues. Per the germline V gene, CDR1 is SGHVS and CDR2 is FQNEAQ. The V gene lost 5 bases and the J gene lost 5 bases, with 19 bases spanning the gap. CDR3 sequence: CASSLVVAALNEQYF. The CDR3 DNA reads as TGTGCCAGCAGCCTAGTGGTGGCCGCTTTAAACGAGCAGTACTTC.

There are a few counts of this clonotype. The CDR3 loop is CSVEGRLGDTQYF. The CDR3 nucleotides are TGCAGCGTTGAGGGACGCCTGGGGGATACGCAGTATTTT. The rearrangement uses TRBV29-1 and TRBJ2-3; possibly TRBD1 or TRBD2 for D (5 bases each). In germline, CDR1 is SQVTM, CDR2 ANQGSEA. V gave up 3 bases and J gave up 6 bases, with 13 bases separating them. CDR3 length: 13 amino acids.

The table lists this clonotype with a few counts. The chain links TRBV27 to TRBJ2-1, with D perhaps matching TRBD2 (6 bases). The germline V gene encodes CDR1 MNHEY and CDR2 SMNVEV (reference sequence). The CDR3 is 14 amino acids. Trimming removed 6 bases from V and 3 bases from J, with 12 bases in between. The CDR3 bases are TGTGCCAGCAGCACGGGACTCCACTACAATGAGCAGTTCTTC. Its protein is CASSTGLHYNEQFF.

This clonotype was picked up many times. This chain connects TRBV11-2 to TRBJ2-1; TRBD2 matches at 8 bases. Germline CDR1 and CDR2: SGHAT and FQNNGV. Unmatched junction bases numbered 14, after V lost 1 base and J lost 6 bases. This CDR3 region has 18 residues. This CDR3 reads CASSLVLFRGRTGNEQFF. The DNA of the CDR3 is TGTGCCAGCAGCTTAGTTCTATTTCGCGGGAGGACGGGCAATGAGCAGTTCTTC.

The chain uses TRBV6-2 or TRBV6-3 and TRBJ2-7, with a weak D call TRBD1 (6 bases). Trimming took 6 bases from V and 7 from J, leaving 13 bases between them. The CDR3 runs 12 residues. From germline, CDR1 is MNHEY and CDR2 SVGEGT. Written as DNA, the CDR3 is TGTGCCAGCAGCCGGACAGCGCTAGAGCAGTACTTC. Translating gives CASSRTALEQYF.

The CDR3 nucleotides are TGTGCCAGCAGCCTGGGAGGCCTCGGGGGCAATGAGCAGTTCTTC. This codes for CASSLGGLGGNEQFF. The chain recombines TRBV4-2 with TRBJ2-1, with D possibly being TRBD2 (6 bases). Germline V lookup: CDR1 LGHNA, CDR2 YNFKEQ. With 4 bases removed from V and 6 bases from J, the gap between germline ends came to 16 bases. The CDR3 totals 15 residues.

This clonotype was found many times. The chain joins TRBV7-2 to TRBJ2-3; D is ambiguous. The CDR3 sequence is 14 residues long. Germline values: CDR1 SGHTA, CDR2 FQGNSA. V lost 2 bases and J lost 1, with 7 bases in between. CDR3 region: CASSLQAGTDTQYF. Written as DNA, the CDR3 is TGTGCCAGCAGCTTACAGGCGGGCACAGATACGCAGTATTTT.

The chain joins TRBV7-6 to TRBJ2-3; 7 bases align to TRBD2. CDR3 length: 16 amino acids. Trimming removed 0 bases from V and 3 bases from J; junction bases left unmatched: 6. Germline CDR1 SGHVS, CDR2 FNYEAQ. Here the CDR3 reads CASSLALAAVTDTQYF. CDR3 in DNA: TGTGCCAGCAGCTTAGCGCTAGCGGCAGTTACAGATACGCAGTATTTT.

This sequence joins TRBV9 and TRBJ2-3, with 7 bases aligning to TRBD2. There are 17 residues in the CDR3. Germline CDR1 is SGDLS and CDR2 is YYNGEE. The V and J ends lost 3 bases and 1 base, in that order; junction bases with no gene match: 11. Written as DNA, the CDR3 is TGTGCCAGCAGCGACCCAACGTCTGCGGGAGGCACAGATACGCAGTATTTT. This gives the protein CASSDPTSAGGTDTQYF.

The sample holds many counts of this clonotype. The CDR3 DNA is TGTGCCAGCAAGGGACTGGGCAATCAGCCCCAGCATTTT. Amino acids: CASKGLGNQPQHF. This sequence joins TRBV25-1 and TRBJ1-5, with D tentatively TRBD1 (5 bases). The CDR3 totals 13 residues. CDR1 and CDR2 (germline): MGHDK, SYGVNS. Trimming took off 7 bases at V and 2 bases at J, with 9 bases between the two ends.

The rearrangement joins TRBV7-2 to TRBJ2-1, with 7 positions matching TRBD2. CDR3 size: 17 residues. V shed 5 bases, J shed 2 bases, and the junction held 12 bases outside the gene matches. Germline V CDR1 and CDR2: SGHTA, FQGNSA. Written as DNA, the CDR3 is TGTGCCAGCAGCCCTCAGTTTGGGGGAGGGCCCTACAATGAGCAGTTCTTC. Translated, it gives CASSPQFGGGPYNEQFF.

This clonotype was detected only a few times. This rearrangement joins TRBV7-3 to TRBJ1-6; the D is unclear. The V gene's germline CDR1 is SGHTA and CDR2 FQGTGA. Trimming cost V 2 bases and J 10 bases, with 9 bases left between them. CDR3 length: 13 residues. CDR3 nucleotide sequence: TGTGCCAGCAGCTTATTCGATCGATCACCCCTCCACTTT. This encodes CASSLFDRSPLHF.

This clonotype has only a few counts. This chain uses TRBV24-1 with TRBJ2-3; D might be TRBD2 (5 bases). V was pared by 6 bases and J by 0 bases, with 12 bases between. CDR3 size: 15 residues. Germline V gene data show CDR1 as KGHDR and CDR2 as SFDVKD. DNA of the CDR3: TGTGCCACCAGTCAGAGCGGCTTAAGCACAGATACGCAGTATTTT. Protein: CATSQSGLSTDTQYF.

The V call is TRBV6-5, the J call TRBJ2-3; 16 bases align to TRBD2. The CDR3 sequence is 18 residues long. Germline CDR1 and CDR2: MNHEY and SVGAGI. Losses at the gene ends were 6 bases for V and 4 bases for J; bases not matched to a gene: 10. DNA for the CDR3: TGTGCCAGCAGCCCGGGACTAGCGGGAGGGCCTGGGGCAGATACGCAGTATTTT. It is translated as CASSPGLAGGPGADTQYF.

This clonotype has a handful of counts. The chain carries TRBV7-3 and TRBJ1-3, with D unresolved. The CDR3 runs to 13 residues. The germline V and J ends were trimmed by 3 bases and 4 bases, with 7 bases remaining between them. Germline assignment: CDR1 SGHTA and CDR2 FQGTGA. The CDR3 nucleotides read TGTGCCAGCAGCTTCGGTCCCGGAAACACCATATATTTT. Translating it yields CASSFGPGNTIYF.

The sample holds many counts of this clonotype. DNA of the CDR3: TGCAGTGCTCCCGGACAGGCCAACACTGAAGCTTTCTTT. Translation: CSAPGQANTEAFF. V gene TRBV20-1 combines with J gene TRBJ1-1, with 7 positions matching TRBD1. The CDR3 totals 13 residues. V shed 5 bases and J 2 bases; nucleotides not matched to a gene: 5. CDR1 and CDR2 from the germline V gene are DFQATT and SNEGSKA (reference sequence).

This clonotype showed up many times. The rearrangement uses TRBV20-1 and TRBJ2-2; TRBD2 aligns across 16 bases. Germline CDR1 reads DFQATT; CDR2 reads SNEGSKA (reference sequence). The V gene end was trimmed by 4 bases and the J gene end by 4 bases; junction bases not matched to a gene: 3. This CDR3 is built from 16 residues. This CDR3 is CSAKGLAGGPTGELFF. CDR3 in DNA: TGCAGTGCTAAGGGACTAGCGGGAGGGCCCACCGGGGAGCTGTTTTTT.

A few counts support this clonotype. The CDR3 region is CASRGQGSGANVLTF. The DNA for the CDR3 is TGTGCCAGCAGAGGACAGGGGTCTGGGGCCAACGTCCTGACTTTC. The chain links TRBV28 to TRBJ2-6, with TRBD1 matching 9 bases. The CDR3 loop spans 15 amino acids. Germline V gives CDR1 MDHEN, CDR2 SYDVKM. V was clipped by 6 bases and J by 1 base; unmatched bases: 1.

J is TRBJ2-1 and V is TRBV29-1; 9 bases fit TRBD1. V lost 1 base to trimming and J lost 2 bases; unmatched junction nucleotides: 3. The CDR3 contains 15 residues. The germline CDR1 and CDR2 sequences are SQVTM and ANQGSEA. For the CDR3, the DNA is TGCAGCGTTGAAGTGGGACAGGGCACCTACAATGAGCAGTTCTTC. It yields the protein CSVEVGQGTYNEQFF.

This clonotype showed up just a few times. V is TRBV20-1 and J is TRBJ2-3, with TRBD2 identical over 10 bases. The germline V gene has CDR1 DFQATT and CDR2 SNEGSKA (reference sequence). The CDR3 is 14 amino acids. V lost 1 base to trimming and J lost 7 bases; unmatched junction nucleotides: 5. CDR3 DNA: TGCAGTGCTAGAGCTAGCGGGAGTGGTAATACGCAGTATTTT. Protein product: CSARASGSGNTQYF.

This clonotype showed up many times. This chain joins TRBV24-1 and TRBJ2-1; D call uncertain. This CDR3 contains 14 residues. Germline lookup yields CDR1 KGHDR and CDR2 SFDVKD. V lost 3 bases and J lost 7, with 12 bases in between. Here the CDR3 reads CATSDSPARNEQFF. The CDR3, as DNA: TGTGCCACCAGTGATAGCCCCGCCCGAAATGAGCAGTTCTTC.

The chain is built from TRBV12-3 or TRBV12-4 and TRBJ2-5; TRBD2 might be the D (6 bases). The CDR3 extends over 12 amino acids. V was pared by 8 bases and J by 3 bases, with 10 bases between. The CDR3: CASAGGEETQYF. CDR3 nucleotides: TGTGCCAGCGCCGGGGGAGAAGAGACCCAGTACTTC.